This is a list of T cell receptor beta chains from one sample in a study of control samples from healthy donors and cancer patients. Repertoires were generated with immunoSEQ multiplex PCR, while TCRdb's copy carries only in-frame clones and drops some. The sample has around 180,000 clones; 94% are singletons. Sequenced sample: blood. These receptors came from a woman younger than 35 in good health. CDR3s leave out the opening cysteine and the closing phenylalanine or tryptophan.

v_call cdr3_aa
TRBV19 ASSTGTSGNTIY
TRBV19 ASSQQGYEQY
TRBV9 ASSVDPRDNEQF
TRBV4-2 ASSLMRGTADGEQF
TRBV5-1 ASSLEGTGSEQF
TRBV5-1 ASSPPVRSGTFTGELF
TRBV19 ASSTQQGPQETQY
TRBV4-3 ASSQDRLDSYEQY
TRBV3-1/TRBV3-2 ASSHTALGVNTEAF
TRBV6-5 ASSSTRTGGLEQY
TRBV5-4 ASRTSGGTYNEQF
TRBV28 ASSSLRRGSTDTQY
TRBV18 ASSLTGGFAEAF
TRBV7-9 ASSPGQGYDYEQY
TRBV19 ASSPGQHYNEQF
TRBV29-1 SVVQRPETQY
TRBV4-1 ASSQDEAPPGNTIY
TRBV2 ASSVALSEAF
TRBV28 ASSLSATGGPSREGEQY
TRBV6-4 ASSDRLAGADTQY
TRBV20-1 CRGRDGYT
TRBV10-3 AIRDTLFTNYGYT
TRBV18 ASSPKGQGAGYEQY
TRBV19 ASRDRGYGVTEAF
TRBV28 ASSLRKDRGNLGNQPQH